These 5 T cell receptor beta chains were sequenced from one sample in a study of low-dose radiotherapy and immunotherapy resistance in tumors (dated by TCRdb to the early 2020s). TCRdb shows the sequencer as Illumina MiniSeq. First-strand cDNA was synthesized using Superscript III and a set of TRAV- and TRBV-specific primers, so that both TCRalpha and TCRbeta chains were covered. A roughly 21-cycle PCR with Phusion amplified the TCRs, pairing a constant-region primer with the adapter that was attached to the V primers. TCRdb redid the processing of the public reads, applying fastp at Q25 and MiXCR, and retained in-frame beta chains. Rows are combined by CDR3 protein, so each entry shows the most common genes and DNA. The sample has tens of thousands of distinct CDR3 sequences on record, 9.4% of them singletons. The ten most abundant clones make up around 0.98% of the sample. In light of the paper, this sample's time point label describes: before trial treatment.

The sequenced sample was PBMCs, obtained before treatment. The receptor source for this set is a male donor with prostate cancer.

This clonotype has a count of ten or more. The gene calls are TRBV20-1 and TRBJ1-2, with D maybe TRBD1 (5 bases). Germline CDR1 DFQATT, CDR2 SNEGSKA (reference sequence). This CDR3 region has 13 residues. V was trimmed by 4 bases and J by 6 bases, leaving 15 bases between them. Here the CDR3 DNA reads TGCAGTGCTAATCCCGGACACAACCATGGCTACACCTTC. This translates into CSANPGHNHGYTF.

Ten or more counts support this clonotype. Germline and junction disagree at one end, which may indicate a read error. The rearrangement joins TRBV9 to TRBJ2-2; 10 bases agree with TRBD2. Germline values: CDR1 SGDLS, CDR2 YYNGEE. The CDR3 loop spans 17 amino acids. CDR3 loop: CSSSEPIAGGNTGELFF. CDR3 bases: TGCTCCAGCAGCGAGCCAATAGCGGGGGGGAACACCGGGGAGCTGTTTTTT.

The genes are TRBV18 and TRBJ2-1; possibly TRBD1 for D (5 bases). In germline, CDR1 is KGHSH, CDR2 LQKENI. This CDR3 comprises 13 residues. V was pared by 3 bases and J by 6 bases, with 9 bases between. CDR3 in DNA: TGTGCCAGCTCACCGCCAGGGCCCAATGAGCAGTTCTTC. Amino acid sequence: CASSPPGPNEQFF. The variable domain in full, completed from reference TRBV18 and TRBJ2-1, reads NAGVMQNPRHLVRRRGQEARLRCSPMKGHSHVYWYRQLPEEGLKFMVYLQKENIIDESGMPKERFSAEFPKEGPSILRIQQVVRGDSAAYFCASSPPGPNEQFFGPGTRLTVL.

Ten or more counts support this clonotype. The CDR3 DNA reads TGTGCCACCAGTGGCTTGACTAGCGGGACCCGCACAGATACGCAGTATTTT. This gives the protein CATSGLTSGTRTDTQYF. This chain connects TRBV24-1 to TRBJ2-3, with 11 bases identical to TRBD2. The V gene's germline CDR1 is KGHDR and CDR2 SFDVKD. Trimming cost V 5 bases and J 1 base; bases outside gene matches: 7. This CDR3 has 17 amino acids.

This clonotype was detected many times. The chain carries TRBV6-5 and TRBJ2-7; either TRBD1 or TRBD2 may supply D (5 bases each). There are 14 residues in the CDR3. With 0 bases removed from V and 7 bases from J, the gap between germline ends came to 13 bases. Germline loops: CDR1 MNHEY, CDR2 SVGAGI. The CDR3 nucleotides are TGTGCCAGCAGTTACTCTCGGGAATGGGGGGAGCAGTACTTC. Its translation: CASSYSREWGEQYF.